The entry below gives a single T cell receptor (beta chain) sequence along with its context. This sample was taken from a study of OX40 agonist ivuxolimab in advanced cancers. On the study more broadly: The patients' treatment was ivuxolimab, an agonistic anti-OX40 (CD134) antibody.

The protocol was immunoSEQ multiplex PCR, while the TCRdb copy is restricted to in-frame clones and leaves out a portion. Here the sample spans tens of thousands of clones, about 85% being singletons. The V end lost 0 bases, the J end lost 1 base, and 10 bases lay between the germline ends. This CDR3 comprises 15 residues. Germline values: CDR1 SGHNT, CDR2 YENEEA. The gene calls are TRBV11-3 and TRBJ2-7; tentative D call: TRBD1 (5 bases). This sequence originates from an adult with an advanced solid tumor such as melanoma, head and neck, liver or kidney cancer. The sample here was CD4+ or CD8+ T cells sorted from blood, taken in a trial of the OX40 agonist ivuxolimab. The CDR3 region has the DNA TGTGCCAGCAGCTTAGAGGACACCAATTCCTACGAGCAGTACTTC. Translated: CASSLEDTNSYEQYF.